At least ten counts were recorded for the clone carrying this TCR beta chain. Its specificity is unknown. This sample was taken from a study of blood T cells in healthy people across ages. Study-wide results and limits: It was not possible, with unsorted PBMCs, to conclusively compare naive and antigen-experienced cells.

Germline loops: CDR1 MNHEY, CDR2 SMNVEV (reference sequence). The junction had 10 bases not matched to a gene; V was cut back by 7 bases and J by 6 bases. The CDR3 totals 15 residues. The draw of peripheral blood yielded approximately 10 milliliters from each donor. Isolation recovered at least 7 million PBMCs from every sample. Total RNA, at least 6 micrograms per sample, was extracted from PBMCs. With a J-beta primer mix and a sample-barcoded 5' primer, a second PCR ran about 7 to 12 cycles. Each CDR3 protein is one row after TCRdb ran MiXCR on the 5' RACE reads. The sample lists some 900,000 distinct CDR3 sequences; 29% were seen once.

The origin of this receptor is a woman of 80 years or more in good health. The J gene is TRBJ2-5, the V gene TRBV27; 11 bases align to TRBD1. The sample consisted of blood. The CDR3 protein is CASTSRDRGLKTQYF. The CDR3 DNA follows: TGTGCCAGCACCTCTCGGGACAGGGGGTTGAAGACCCAGTACTTC.